The sequence of this T cell receptor (beta chain) was determined in a study of blood T cell repertoires in COVID-19. Across the study: Donors in the United States, Italy and Spain gave samples during acute or convalescent COVID-19. PBMCs, B-cell-depleted T cells, or T cells provided the cDNA or gDNA that made up the material.

The repertoire was sequenced with immunoSEQ multiplex PCR; TCRdb's copy has only in-frame clones and lacks some. Among approximately 52,000 clones, more than 85% were seen once, and the ten largest hold approximately 15%. V lost 4 bases, J lost 2 bases, and 7 bases stayed unmatched. Germline CDR1 LNHDA, CDR2 SQIVND (reference sequence). The CDR3 spans 15 residues. Sequencing was done on a sample of peripheral blood. The genes are TRBV19 and TRBJ2-5; 7 nucleotides line up with TRBD1. The TCR was taken from a human donor with active COVID-19. The donor label of this sample is uncertain. The CDR3, as DNA: TGTGCCAGTAGTAGCGTGGGCAGGGGGCAAGAGACCCAGTACTTC. It is translated as CASSSVGRGQETQYF.